Below are 17 T cell receptor beta chains sequenced from a single sample in a study of human T cells and chemical hapten exposure. TCRdb passed the RACE reads through MiXCR, listing each CDR3 protein once. The sample has 44,000 or so distinct CDR3 sequences, roughly 3.5% seen once; the top ten hold approximately 5%. Time point meaning: healthy volunteer bleed at 6 weeks. The starting material, unfractionated whole blood, was used for total RNA extraction. The sequenced material came from whole blood. Source of these receptors: a human donor in good health. Some clones in this sample may be carry-over from other donors' samples.

This clonotype was seen at least ten times. The V gene is TRBV7-2, the J gene TRBJ2-6; TRBD2 aligns across 13 bases. The CDR3 length is 20 residues. The V and J ends lost 5 bases and 2 bases, in that order; junction bases with no gene match: 12. The germline gives CDR1 SGHTA, CDR2 FQGNSA. For the CDR3, the DNA is TGTGCCAGCAGCCCGACTAGCGGGAGGACCCTAGAAACTGGGGCCAACGTCCTGACTTTC. This gives the protein CASSPTSGRTLETGANVLTF.

Many counts were recorded for this clonotype. This rearrangement joins TRBV5-1 to TRBJ2-1, with D possibly called TRBD1 or TRBD2 (5 bases each). CDR1 SGHRS and CDR2 YFSETQ come from the germline V gene. V lost 2 bases to trimming and J lost 7 bases, with 10 bases between them. The CDR3 runs to 13 residues. CDR3 DNA: TGCGCCAGCAGCTTTCGAGGGGTTAATGAGCAGTTCTTC. Amino acids: CASSFRGVNEQFF.

This clonotype was seen repeatedly, ten times or more. V is TRBV28 and J is TRBJ2-4; 11 bases agree with TRBD2. From germline, CDR1 is MDHEN and CDR2 SYDVKM. V lost 5 bases to trimming and J lost 13 bases; unmatched junction nucleotides: 31. The CDR3 is 21 amino acids. The CDR3 DNA is TGTGCCAGCAGTCCTTCGGACAGCGGGACTAGCGGAATTCCGGAAAAGGGGCACCAGTACTTC. Residues: CASSPSDSGTSGIPEKGHQYF.

This clonotype was observed a handful of times. V gene TRBV3-1 combines with J gene TRBJ2-1; 7 nucleotides align to TRBD1. Germline CDR1 and CDR2: LGHDT and YNNKEL (reference sequence). Unmatched junction bases numbered 8, after V lost 3 bases and J lost 3 bases. The CDR3 sequence is 16 residues long. CDR3: CASSHRTGRFYNEQFF. CDR3 nucleotide sequence: TGTGCCAGCAGCCATAGGACAGGCCGATTCTACAATGAGCAGTTCTTC.

In its sample, this clonotype was seen many times. V and J are TRBV28 and TRBJ1-1; D gene ambiguous. The CDR3 is made up of 14 amino acids. The germline V gene has CDR1 MDHEN and CDR2 SYDVKM. V was pared by 2 bases and J by 0 bases, with 7 bases between. The DNA for the CDR3 is TGTGCCAGCAGTTTAGGGATAATGAACACTGAAGCTTTCTTT. Protein sequence: CASSLGIMNTEAFF.

This clonotype was observed a few times. This chain uses TRBV28 with TRBJ1-5, with D possibly TRBD1 on 5 matching bases. The germline V gene encodes CDR1 MDHEN and CDR2 SYDVKM. Trimming left V 7 bases short and J 2 bases short, with 21 bases between. The CDR3 has 17 amino acids. CDR3 in DNA: TGTGCCAGCATTACCCACGGCGCCCAGGGACGCAATCAGCCCCAGCATTTT. Translated: CASITHGAQGRNQPQHF.

This sequence joins TRBV6-6 and TRBJ2-7; TRBD1 might be the D (5 bases). The CDR3 is made up of 14 amino acids. Trimming took 4 bases from V and 2 from J, leaving 12 bases between them. CDR1 and CDR2 (germline): MNHNY, SVGAGI (reference sequence). The CDR3 region has the DNA TGTGCCAGCAGTTCTTACGACAGTACCTACGAGCAGTACTTC. Encoded protein: CASSSYDSTYEQYF.

This clonotype was detected many times. The chain carries TRBV11-3 and TRBJ2-3; possible D gene TRBD2, 6 bases. V lost 5 bases and J lost 5, with 14 bases in between. Germline assignment: CDR1 SGHNT and CDR2 YENEEA. The CDR3 runs 14 residues. In nucleotides, the CDR3 is TGTGCCAGCAGCCCCGGGACTGGAGAAGATACGCAGTATTTT. Its protein is CASSPGTGEDTQYF.

This clonotype was observed at least ten times. The chain has TRBV7-2 and TRBJ1-5; D uncertain. Germline values: CDR1 SGHTA, CDR2 FQGNSA. The V end was cut by 3 bases, the J end by 1 base, with 16 bases between. The CDR3 spans 17 residues. The CDR3 sequence is CASSFGPRRESNQPQHF. For the CDR3, the DNA is TGTGCCAGCAGCTTCGGTCCTCGAAGGGAGAGCAATCAGCCCCAGCATTTT. Filled out from reference TRBV7-2 and TRBJ1-5, the complete variable domain reads GAGVSQSPSNKVTEKGKDVELRCDPISGHTALYWYRQSLGQGLEFLIYFQGNSAPDKSGLPSDRFSAERTGGSVSTLTIQRTQQEDSAVYLCASSFGPRRESNQPQHFGDGTRLSIL.

This clonotype has ten or more counts. The chain employs TRBV29-1 and TRBJ1-2; TRBD1 agrees at 10 bases. V shed 7 bases, J shed 6 bases, and the junction held 8 bases outside the gene matches. Germline CDR1 SQVTM, CDR2 ANQGSEA. CDR3 length: 13 residues. The CDR3 here is CSARGGTGDGYTF. CDR3 in DNA: TGCAGCGCCCGGGGGGGGACAGGGGATGGCTACACCTTC.

The sample holds many counts of this clonotype. The chain recombines TRBV4-1 with TRBJ1-1; a weak D match, TRBD1 (6 bases). The CDR3 loop spans 15 amino acids. V lost 3 bases to trimming and J lost 6 bases, with 17 bases between them. In germline, CDR1 is MGHRA, CDR2 YSYEKL. The CDR3 region is CASSHPQTGWAEAFF. The CDR3 DNA reads as TGCGCCAGCAGCCACCCCCAAACAGGGTGGGCTGAAGCTTTCTTT.

This clonotype was recorded many times. This chain links TRBV28 with TRBJ2-2; D possibly matches TRBD1 or TRBD2 (5 bases each). Germline CDR1 MDHEN, CDR2 SYDVKM. V was clipped by 4 bases and J by 4 bases, with 10 bases between them. CDR3 length equals 14 residues. In DNA, the CDR3 is TGTGCCAGCAGTTCATGGGGGTCCACCGGGGAGCTGTTTTTT. Translated, it gives CASSSWGSTGELFF.

The chain recombines TRBV28 with TRBJ1-5; 7 bases are shared with TRBD1. The CDR3 has 18 amino acids. Germline CDR1 and CDR2: MDHEN and SYDVKM. Unmatched junction bases numbered 14, after V lost 4 bases and J lost 2 bases. The CDR3 loop reads CASSSRPLTGYGNQPQHF. Written as DNA, the CDR3 is TGTGCCAGCAGTTCTAGGCCGCTGACAGGGTACGGCAATCAGCCCCAGCATTTT.

Many counts were recorded for this clonotype. This chain joins TRBV29-1 and TRBJ2-1; 10 bases line up with TRBD2. There are 14 residues in the CDR3. J gave up 3 bases and V 3 bases, and 2 bases lay outside the gene matches. The germline V gene encodes CDR1 SQVTM and CDR2 ANQGSEA. The CDR3 protein is CSVESSGSYNEQFF. CDR3 bases: TGCAGCGTTGAGTCTAGCGGGAGCTACAATGAGCAGTTCTTC.

As regards this clonotype: A single base separates this from a much larger clone, so it may be a read error. The V and J genes are TRBV9 and TRBJ2-1; D not resolved. This CDR3 comprises 16 residues. Germline V gene sequence: CDR1 SGDLS, CDR2 YYNGEE. The CDR3 here is CASSLRIAPNGNELFF. The CDR3, as DNA: TGTGCCAGCAGCCTGCGCATAGCCCCTAATGGAAATGAGCTGTTCTTC.

The chain is built from TRBV28 and TRBJ2-3; 7 positions agree with TRBD1. Germline V gene lookup returns CDR1 MDHEN and CDR2 SYDVKM. V lost 5 bases, J lost 1 base, and 3 bases stayed unmatched. The CDR3 spans 14 residues. The CDR3 region has the DNA TGTGCCAGCAGTCCACAGGGGCGCACAGATACGCAGTATTTT. The encoded protein is CASSPQGRTDTQYF.

The table lists this clonotype with many counts. The chain links TRBV20-1 to TRBJ2-7; the match to TRBD2 covers 7 bases. V gave up 0 bases and J gave up 4 bases; unmatched junction bases: 15. The CDR3 consists of 17 residues. Germline loops: CDR1 DFQATT, CDR2 SNEGSKA (reference sequence). The CDR3 sequence is CSARDRDWGGSGYEQYF. The CDR3 DNA sequence: TGCAGTGCTAGAGATCGAGATTGGGGCGGGAGTGGGTACGAGCAGTACTTC.